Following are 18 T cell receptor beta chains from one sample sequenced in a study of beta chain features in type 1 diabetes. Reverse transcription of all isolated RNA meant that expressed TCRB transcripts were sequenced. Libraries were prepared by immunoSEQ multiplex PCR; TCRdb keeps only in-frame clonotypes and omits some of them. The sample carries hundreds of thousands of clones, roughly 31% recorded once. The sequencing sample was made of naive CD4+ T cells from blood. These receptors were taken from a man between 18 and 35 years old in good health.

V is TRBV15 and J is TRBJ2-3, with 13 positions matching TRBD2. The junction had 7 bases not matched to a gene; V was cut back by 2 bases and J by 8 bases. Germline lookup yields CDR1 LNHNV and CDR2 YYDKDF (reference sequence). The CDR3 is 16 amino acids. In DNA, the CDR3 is TGTGCCACCAGCAGAAGACTAGCGGGAGGAGCTGGTACGCAGTATTTT. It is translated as CATSRRLAGGAGTQYF. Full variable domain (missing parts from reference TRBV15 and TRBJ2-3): DAMVIQNPRYQVTQFGKPVTLSCSQTLNHNVMYWYQQKSSQAPKLLFHYYDKDFNNEADTPDNFQSRRPNTSFCFLDIRSPGLGDTAMYLCATSRRLAGGAGTQYFGPGTRLTVL.

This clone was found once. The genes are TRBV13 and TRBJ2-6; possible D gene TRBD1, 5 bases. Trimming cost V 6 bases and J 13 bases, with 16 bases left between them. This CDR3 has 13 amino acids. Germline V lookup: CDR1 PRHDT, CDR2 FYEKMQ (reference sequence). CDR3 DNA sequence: TGTGCCAGCAGGCGAACAGGAGCCGGGGTCCTGACTTTC. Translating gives CASRRTGAGVLTF. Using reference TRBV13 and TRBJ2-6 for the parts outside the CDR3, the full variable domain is AAGVIQSPRHLIKEKRETATLKCYPIPRHDTVYWYQQGPGQDPQFLISFYEKMQSDKGSIPDRFSAQQFSDYHSELNMSSLELGDSALYFCASRRTGAGVLTFGAGSRLTVL.

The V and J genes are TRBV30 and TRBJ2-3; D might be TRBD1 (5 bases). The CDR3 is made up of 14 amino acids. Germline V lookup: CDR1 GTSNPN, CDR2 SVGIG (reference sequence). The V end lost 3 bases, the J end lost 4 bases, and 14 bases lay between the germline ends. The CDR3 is CAWRRLLGADTQYF. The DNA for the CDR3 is TGTGCCTGGAGAAGGCTCTTAGGGGCAGATACGCAGTATTTT. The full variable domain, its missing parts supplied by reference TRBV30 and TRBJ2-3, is SQTIHQWPATLVQPVGSPLSLECTVEGTSNPNLYWYRQAAGRGLQLLFYSVGIGQISSEVPQNLSASRPQDRQFILSSKKLLLSDSGFYLCAWRRLLGADTQYFGPGTRLTVL.

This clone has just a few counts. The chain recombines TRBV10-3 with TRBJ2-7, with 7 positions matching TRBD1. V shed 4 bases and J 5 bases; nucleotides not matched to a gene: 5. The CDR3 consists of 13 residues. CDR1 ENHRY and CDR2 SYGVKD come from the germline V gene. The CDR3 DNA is TGTGCCATCAGTGCGGAGACAGGGAACGAGCAGTACTTC. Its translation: CAISAETGNEQYF.

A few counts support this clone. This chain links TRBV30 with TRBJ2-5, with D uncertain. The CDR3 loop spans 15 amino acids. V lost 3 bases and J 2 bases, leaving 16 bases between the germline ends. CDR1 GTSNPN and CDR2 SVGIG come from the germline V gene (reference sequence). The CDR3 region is CAWSGRLTLQETQYF. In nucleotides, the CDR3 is TGTGCCTGGAGCGGCCGTTTGACCCTACAAGAGACCCAGTACTTC.

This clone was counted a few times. CDR3 loop: CAWSLAGGETQYF. The CDR3 DNA reads TGTGCCTGGAGCCTAGCGGGAGGAGAGACCCAGTACTTC. The chain recombines TRBV30 with TRBJ2-5; 11 bases line up with TRBD2. CDR1 is GTSNPN, CDR2 SVGIG, per germline (reference sequence). The CDR3 is made up of 13 amino acids. Trimming at V came to 3 bases and at J to 4 bases, leaving 1 base not matched to a gene.

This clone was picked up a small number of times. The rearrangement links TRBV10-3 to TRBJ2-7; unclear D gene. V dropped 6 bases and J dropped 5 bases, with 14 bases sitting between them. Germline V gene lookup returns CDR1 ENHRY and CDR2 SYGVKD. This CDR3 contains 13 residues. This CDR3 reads CAIREQATDEQYF. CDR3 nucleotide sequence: TGTGCCATCAGGGAGCAAGCGACGGACGAGCAGTACTTC.

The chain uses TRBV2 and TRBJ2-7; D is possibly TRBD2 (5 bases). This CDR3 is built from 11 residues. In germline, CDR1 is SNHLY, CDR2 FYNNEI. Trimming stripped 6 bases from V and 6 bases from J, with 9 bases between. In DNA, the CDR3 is TGTGCCAGCAGGGCGGGTTTCGAGCAGTACTTC. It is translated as CASRAGFEQYF.

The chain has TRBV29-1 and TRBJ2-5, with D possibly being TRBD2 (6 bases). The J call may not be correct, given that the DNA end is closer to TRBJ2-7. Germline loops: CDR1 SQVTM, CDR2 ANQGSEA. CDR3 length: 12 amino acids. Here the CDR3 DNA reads TGCAGCGTAAAGCGGGCCCCCTACGAGCAGTACTTC. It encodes CSVKRAPYEQYF.

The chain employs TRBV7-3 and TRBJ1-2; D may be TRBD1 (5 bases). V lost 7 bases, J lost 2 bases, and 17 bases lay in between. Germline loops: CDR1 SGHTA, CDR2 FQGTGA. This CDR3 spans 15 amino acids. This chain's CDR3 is CASIPSGEGNYGYTF. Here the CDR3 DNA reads TGTGCCAGCATCCCCTCGGGGGAGGGCAACTATGGCTACACCTTC.

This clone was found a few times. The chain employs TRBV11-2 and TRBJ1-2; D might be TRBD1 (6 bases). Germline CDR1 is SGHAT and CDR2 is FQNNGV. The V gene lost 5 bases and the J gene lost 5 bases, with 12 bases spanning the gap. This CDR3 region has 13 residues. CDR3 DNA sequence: TGTGCCAGCAGCAACGACAGGCTGTATGGCTACACCTTC. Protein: CASSNDRLYGYTF.

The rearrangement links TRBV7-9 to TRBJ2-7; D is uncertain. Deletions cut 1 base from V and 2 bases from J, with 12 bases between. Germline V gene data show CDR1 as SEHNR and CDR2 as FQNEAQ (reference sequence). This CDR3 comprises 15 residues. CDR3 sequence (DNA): TGTGCCAGCAGCTTAGAAAAGGGCCAGGCCTACGAGCAGTACTTC. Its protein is CASSLEKGQAYEQYF.

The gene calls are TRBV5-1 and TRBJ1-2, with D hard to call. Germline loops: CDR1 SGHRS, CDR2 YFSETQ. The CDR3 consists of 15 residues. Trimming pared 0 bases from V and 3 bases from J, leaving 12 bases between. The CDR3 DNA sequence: TGCGCCAGCAGCTTGGAGGGCAGCGGCTACTATGGCTACACCTTC. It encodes CASSLEGSGYYGYTF.

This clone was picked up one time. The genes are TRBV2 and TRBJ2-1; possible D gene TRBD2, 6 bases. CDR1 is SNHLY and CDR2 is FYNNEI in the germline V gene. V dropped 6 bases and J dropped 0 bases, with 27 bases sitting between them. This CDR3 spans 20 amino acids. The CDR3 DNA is TGTGCCAGCAGCGCTATACCCGGGACTTCGCGGTCGGGCTCCTACAATGAGCAGTTCTTC. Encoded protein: CASSAIPGTSRSGSYNEQFF.

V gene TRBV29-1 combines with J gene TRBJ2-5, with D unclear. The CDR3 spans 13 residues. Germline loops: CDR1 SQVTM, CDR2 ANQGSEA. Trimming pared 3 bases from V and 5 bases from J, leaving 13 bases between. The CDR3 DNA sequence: TGCAGCGTTGATGTCCAGAGGCGGGAGACCCAGTACTTC. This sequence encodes CSVDVQRRETQYF.

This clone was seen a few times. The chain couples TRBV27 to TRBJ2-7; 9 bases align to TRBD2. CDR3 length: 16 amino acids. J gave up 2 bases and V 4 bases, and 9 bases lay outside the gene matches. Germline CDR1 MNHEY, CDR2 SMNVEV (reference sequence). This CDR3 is CASSSLGLADTYEQYF. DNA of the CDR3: TGTGCCAGCAGTTCCCTGGGACTAGCTGACACCTACGAGCAGTACTTC.

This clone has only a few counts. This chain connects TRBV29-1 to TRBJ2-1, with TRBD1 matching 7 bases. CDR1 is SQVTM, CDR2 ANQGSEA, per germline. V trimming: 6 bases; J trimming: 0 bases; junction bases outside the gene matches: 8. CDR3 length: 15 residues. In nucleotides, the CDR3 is TGCAGCGTGGGCGGACAGGACCACTCCTACAATGAGCAGTTCTTC. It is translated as CSVGGQDHSYNEQFF.

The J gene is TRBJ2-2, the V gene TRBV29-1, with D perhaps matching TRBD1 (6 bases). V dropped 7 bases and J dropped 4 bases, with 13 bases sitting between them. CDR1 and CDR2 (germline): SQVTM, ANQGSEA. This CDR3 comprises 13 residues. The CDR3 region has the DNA TGCAGCGCCCGAGGACAGTTCACCGGGGAGCTGTTTTTT. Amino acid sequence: CSARGQFTGELFF.